Listed below are T cell receptor beta chains from one sample, sequenced in a study of blood T cell repertoires in COVID-19. TCRdb's copy holds only in-frame clones and misses some; the assay was immunoSEQ multiplex PCR. Among approximately 62,000 clones listed, 76% were seen once. The sample comprised peripheral blood. The receptors shown here come from a woman aged 50 to 60 with active or convalescent COVID-19. Both conserved end residues are part of each CDR3. The D gene is left open where the match is weak. Clone size appears in some rows only: once, few, many, or a class for an expanded clone.

j_call,v_call,d_call,clone_size,cdr3_aa,cdr3_nt
TRBJ2-3,TRBV27,TRBD2,NA,CARKRGRTDTQYF,TGTGCCAGGAAGCGGGGGCGCACAGATACGCAGTATTTT
TRBJ1-3,TRBV5-1,NA,NA,CASSLTYGNTIYF,TGCGCCAGCAGCTTAACCTACGGAAACACCATATATTTT
TRBJ2-5,TRBV3-1/TRBV3-2,TRBD2,NA,CASSHLAAGEQETQYF,TGTGCCAGCAGCCATCTCGCGGCGGGAGAGCAAGAGACCCAGTACTTC
TRBJ2-7,TRBV29-1,NA,few,CSVRERSSYEQYF,TGCAGCGTGAGGGAGCGGAGCTCCTACGAGCAGTACTTC
TRBJ1-5,TRBV6-5,NA,NA,CASRRGQFSNQPQHF,TGTGCCAGCAGGAGAGGACAGTTTAGCAATCAGCCCCAGCATTTT
TRBJ1-2,TRBV6-5,NA,once,CASSYRGYGYTF,TGTGCCAGCAGTTACAGGGGCTATGGCTACACCTTC
TRBJ1-4,TRBV10-3,NA,NA,CATRAGGDNEKLFF,TGTGCCACCCGGGCGGGAGGTGATAATGAAAAACTGTTTTTT
TRBJ1-5,TRBV7-2,TRBD1,NA,CASSYGQGDNQPQHF,TGTGCCAGCAGCTACGGACAGGGGGACAATCAGCCCCAGCATTTT
TRBJ1-1,TRBV9,NA,NA,CASSVEQMNTEAFF,TGTGCCAGCAGCGTAGAACAGATGAACACTGAAGCTTTCTTT
TRBJ2-2,TRBV7-9,NA,NA,CASSLLAFGGELFF,TGTGCCAGCAGCTTACTAGCCTTCGGCGGGGAGCTGTTTTTT
TRBJ2-2,TRBV27,NA,NA,CASSLGQRAYTGELFF,TGTGCCAGCAGTCTAGGACAGAGGGCTTACACCGGGGAGCTGTTTTTT
TRBJ2-7,TRBV2,NA,NA,CASSGAPRGYEQYF,TGTGCCAGCAGTGGCGCACCTAGGGGCTACGAGCAGTACTTC
TRBJ2-7,TRBV4-1,NA,NA,CASSPKGTYEQYF,TGCGCCAGCAGCCCAAAAGGGACTTACGAGCAGTACTTC
TRBJ1-1,TRBV18,NA,NA,CASSRPRDLWNTEAFF,TGTGCCAGCTCACGACCGAGGGACTTATGGAACACTGAAGCTTTCTTT
TRBJ1-1,TRBV19,TRBD1,NA,CASSALYRGSMSTEAFF,TGTGCCAGTAGTGCCCTCTACAGGGGTTCAATGAGCACTGAAGCTTTCTTT
TRBJ2-7,TRBV5-1,NA,NA,CASSLDGVNEQYF,TGCGCCAGCAGCTTGGACGGGGTCAACGAGCAGTACTTC
TRBJ2-1,TRBV6-5,TRBD2,NA,CASSYSLFGGREQFF,TGTGCCAGCAGTTACTCTCTTTTCGGGGGGAGGGAGCAGTTCTTC
TRBJ1-2,TRBV18,TRBD1,NA,CASSPLRQGDYTF,TGTGCCAGCTCACCACTGAGACAGGGGGACTACACCTTC
TRBJ2-5,TRBV9,TRBD2,once,CASSVGLAGSGETQYF,TGTGCCAGCAGCGTAGGCCTAGCGGGATCGGGAGAGACCCAGTACTTC
TRBJ2-3,TRBV29-1,TRBD2,many,CSACGTSGSADTQYF,TGCAGCGCCTGCGGGACTAGCGGGAGCGCAGATACGCAGTATTTT
TRBJ1-4,TRBV6-5,NA,NA,CASLDSHATNEKLFF,TGTGCCAGCCTGGACAGCCATGCAACTAATGAAAAACTGTTTTTT
TRBJ1-1,TRBV2,TRBD1,NA,CATFRDRGTEAFF,TGTGCCACTTTCCGGGACAGGGGCACTGAAGCTTTCTTT
TRBJ1-5,TRBV15,NA,NA,CATRLRGNQPQHF,TGTGCCACCAGACTAAGAGGCAATCAGCCCCAGCATTTT
TRBJ2-7,TRBV5-1,TRBD2,NA,CASSSGTSGPNEQYF,TGCGCCAGCAGCAGCGGGACTAGCGGGCCCAACGAGCAGTACTTC
TRBJ1-6,TRBV6-5,NA,NA,CASSLFNSPLHF,TGTGCCAGCAGCCTGTTCAATTCACCCCTCCACTTT
TRBJ1-6,TRBV6-6,TRBD1,NA,CASSTTGDDSPLHF,TGTGCCAGCAGCACCACAGGGGATGATTCACCCCTCCACTTT
TRBJ1-2,TRBV4-2,NA,NA,CASSQDRAGGLGYTF,TGTGCCAGCAGCCAAGATCGGGCAGGAGGATTAGGCTACACCTTC
TRBJ2-7,TRBV21-1,NA,NA,CASSKTTCSPPGEQYF,TGTGCCAGCAGCAAAACCACCTGCTCCCCACCGGGCGAGCAGTACTTC
TRBJ2-1,TRBV2,TRBD2,NA,CASGAPGLAGINEQFF,TGTGCCAGCGGCGCCCCCGGGCTAGCGGGAATCAATGAGCAGTTCTTC
TRBJ1-1,TRBV2,NA,NA,CASSAGSDTEAFF,TGTGCCAGCAGTGCAGGTTCCGACACTGAAGCTTTCTTT
TRBJ1-2,TRBV11-2,NA,NA,CASSFKLGVGRDRASGYTF,TGTGCCAGCAGCTTTAAATTAGGGGTGGGGAGGGATAGGGCGAGTGGCTACACCTTC
TRBJ1-2,TRBV9,TRBD1,NA,CASSPRMQGGAGYTF,TGTGCCAGCAGCCCCCGGATGCAGGGGGGAGCTGGCTACACCTTC
TRBJ1-4,TRBV10-3,NA,NA,CAISERVNEKLFF,TGTGCCATCAGTGAGCGGGTGAATGAAAAACTGTTTTTT
TRBJ2-7,TRBV19,TRBD1,NA,CASSTYRGPYEQYF,TGTGCCAGTAGTACCTACAGGGGCCCCTACGAGCAGTACTTC
TRBJ2-3,TRBV19,NA,NA,CATLDRHGTDTQYF,TGTGCCACTCTGGACAGACATGGCACAGATACGCAGTATTTT
TRBJ1-4,TRBV19,TRBD1,NA,CASSIAGGGEKLFF,TGTGCCAGTAGTATAGCAGGGGGCGGTGAAAAACTGTTTTTT
TRBJ2-5,TRBV2,TRBD1,NA,CASMPDRGGFETQYF,TGTGCCAGCATGCCGGACAGGGGGGGATTTGAGACCCAGTACTTC
TRBJ1-2,TRBV19,NA,NA,CATLGERMNYGYTF,TGTGCCACCCTGGGAGAGCGGATGAACTATGGCTACACCTTC
TRBJ2-1,TRBV6-5,NA,NA,CASRDWTGRDEQFF,TGTGCCAGCAGGGATTGGACAGGGAGGGATGAGCAGTTCTTC
TRBJ1-2,TRBV5-8,TRBD1,NA,CASNPRGPYGYTF,TGTGCCAGCAACCCCAGGGGGCCTTATGGCTACACCTTC
TRBJ1-1,TRBV7-8,TRBD1,NA,CASSLSGGGETEAFF,TGTGCCAGCAGCTTATCAGGGGGCGGAGAGACTGAAGCTTTCTTT
TRBJ1-6,TRBV4-3,NA,NA,CASSQAQFNSPLHF,TGCGCCAGCAGCCAAGCCCAGTTTAATTCACCCCTCCACTTT
TRBJ2-7,TRBV11-1,NA,NA,CASSLAQGSYEQYF,TGTGCCAGCAGCTTAGCGCAGGGCTCCTACGAGCAGTACTTC
TRBJ2-1,TRBV11-2,TRBD2,NA,CASSLTSGFYNEQFF,TGTGCCAGCAGCTTAACTAGCGGTTTTTACAATGAGCAGTTCTTC
TRBJ2-7,TRBV7-8,NA,few,CASSSNYEQYF,TGTGCCAGCAGCTCTAACTACGAGCAGTACTTC
TRBJ2-3,TRBV3-1/TRBV3-2,TRBD2,NA,CASSQETSGAGDTQYF,TGTGCCAGCAGCCAAGAAACTAGCGGGGCGGGAGATACGCAGTATTTT
TRBJ2-2,TRBV4-1,TRBD2,few,CASSQAGRVAGVKGELFF,TGCGCCAGCAGCCAAGCGGGTCGGGTAGCGGGAGTTAAGGGGGAGCTGTTTTTT
TRBJ2-5,TRBV19,NA,NA,CASSPNQGAETQYF,TGTGCCAGTAGTCCCAATCAGGGTGCGGAGACCCAGTACTTC
TRBJ2-7,TRBV6-2/TRBV6-3,TRBD1,NA,CASSHLRDRETEQYF,TGTGCCAGCAGTCACCTCCGGGACAGGGAAACCGAGCAGTACTTC